What follows describes a single T cell receptor (beta chain). Per the germline V gene, CDR1 is SGHAT and CDR2 is FQNNGV. The germline V and J ends were trimmed by 5 bases and 0 bases, with 14 bases remaining between them. The CDR3 extends over 16 amino acids. This specimen belongs to a study of cytomegalovirus exposure and HLA in healthy donors. The PCR used 60 Vbeta and 13 Jbeta primers. Some clones are missing from TCRdb's copy, which holds only in-frame ones; the method was immunoSEQ multiplex PCR. The sample consists of approximately 110,000 clones, roughly four fifths of them appearing once. The chain joins TRBV11-2 to TRBJ2-4; tentatively, D is TRBD1 (6 bases). The sample consisted of PBMCs. The clonotype comes from a man over 45 in good health and CMV-seronegative. CDR3 coding DNA: TGTGCCAGCAGCCTGAACAGGGATGGAGCCAAAAACATTCAGTACTTC. Translation: CASSLNRDGAKNIQYF.